The 12 T cell receptor beta chains below all came from one sample that was sequenced in a study of T-cell reconstitution after alpha-beta-depleted transplantation in children. Using unique molecular identifiers, the investigators prepared the TCRbeta library. A single record per CDR3 protein comes from TCRdb applying MiXCR to the PCR reads. The table lists roughly 100,000 distinct CDR3 sequences, 6% of them singletons. Sequenced material: PBMCs, mostly from graft donor cells, taken 60 days after TCRalphabeta/CD19-depleted stem cell transplant. The receptors were sampled from a female patient aged 2 to 10 who had a stem cell transplant for Fanconi anemia, so the T cells may come from the graft donor.

This clonotype was recorded a few times. The chain combines TRBV15 with TRBJ2-7, with no clear D. Deletions cut 1 base from V and 2 bases from J, with 9 bases between. The CDR3 length is 14 residues. Per germline, CDR1 LNHNV and CDR2 YYDKDF (reference sequence). The CDR3 here is CATSRAGRAYEQYF. CDR3 DNA: TGTGCCACCAGCAGAGCGGGCAGAGCCTACGAGCAGTACTTC.

This clonotype occurred a few times. This rearrangement joins TRBV2 to TRBJ1-1; D not certain. In germline, CDR1 is SNHLY, CDR2 FYNNEI. The CDR3 length is 15 residues. V was clipped by 10 bases and J by 4 bases, with 22 bases between them. Here the CDR3 DNA reads TGTGCCATCGATTCACCGGGGAGGGTTGCCACTGAAGCTTTCTTT. It translates to CAIDSPGRVATEAFF.

This clonotype has a count of ten or more. The J gene is TRBJ2-3, the V gene TRBV5-1, with TRBD1 as a possible D gene (6 bases). Trimming pared 5 bases from V and 4 bases from J, leaving 14 bases between. Germline V gene data show CDR1 as SGHRS and CDR2 as YFSETQ. This CDR3 spans 14 amino acids. The CDR3 sequence: CASSRQEDADTQYF. CDR3 sequence (DNA): TGCGCCAGCAGTCGACAGGAAGACGCAGATACGCAGTATTTT.

This chain joins TRBV6-1 and TRBJ1-6; no definite D call. CDR3 length: 12 residues. Germline V lookup: CDR1 MNHNS, CDR2 SASEGT. V lost 8 bases, J lost 15 bases, and 17 bases lay in between. CDR3 sequence reads: CASLRGLGILHF. In nucleotides, the CDR3 is TGTGCCAGCCTGCGAGGGTTGGGAATCCTCCACTTT.

Many counts were recorded for this clonotype. V is TRBV6-1 and J is TRBJ2-7; tentative D call: TRBD1 (6 bases). The CDR3 totals 16 residues. CDR1 and CDR2 from the germline V gene are MNHNS and SASEGT. Trimming shortened V by 2 bases and J by 0 bases, and 14 bases separated the two germline ends. The CDR3 here is CASSERYRVSSYEQYF. The CDR3 DNA reads as TGTGCCAGCAGTGAAAGGTACAGGGTGAGCTCCTACGAGCAGTACTTC.

This clonotype was detected ten times or more. The chain is built from TRBV5-1 and TRBJ2-3; the D call may be TRBD1 or TRBD2 (6 bases each). CDR3 length equals 18 residues. V was shortened by 0 bases and J by 2 bases, with 19 bases between the two germline ends. The V gene's germline CDR1 is SGHRS and CDR2 YFSETQ. The CDR3 sequence: CASSLGGLGGRTTDTQYF. The CDR3 DNA reads TGCGCCAGCAGCTTGGGGGGTCTTGGGGGGCGGACCACAGATACGCAGTATTTT.

The rearrangement links TRBV5-1 to TRBJ2-5; D unresolved. Germline V CDR1 and CDR2: SGHRS, YFSETQ. The CDR3 totals 16 residues. Trimming stripped 0 bases from V and 2 bases from J, with 14 bases between. CDR3 residues: CASSLDTWFNQETQYF. The CDR3 DNA reads TGCGCCAGCAGCTTGGACACCTGGTTCAATCAAGAGACCCAGTACTTC.

This clonotype was found many times. V and J are TRBV3-1 and TRBJ2-2, with 7 bases aligning to TRBD1. The V gene end was trimmed by 8 bases and the J gene end by 13 bases; junction bases not matched to a gene: 16. CDR3 size: 14 residues. Germline-derived CDR1 and CDR2 are LGHDT and YNNKEL (reference sequence). The DNA for the CDR3 is TGTGCCAGCCAAGATTATACCCGGGACAGCGGGCTGTTTTTT. Its protein is CASQDYTRDSGLFF.

This clonotype was counted at least ten times. The rearrangement uses TRBV7-9 and TRBJ2-3; D could derive from TRBD1 or TRBD2 (5 bases each). Germline CDR1 and CDR2: SEHNR and FQNEAQ (reference sequence). The CDR3 totals 17 residues. Trimming pared 2 bases from V and 1 base from J, leaving 16 bases between. The CDR3: CASSLSIGSRGTDTQYF. DNA for the CDR3: TGTGCCAGCAGCTTATCCATTGGGAGCAGGGGCACAGATACGCAGTATTTT.

J is TRBJ2-7 and V is TRBV18, with 7 bases aligning to TRBD2. This CDR3 contains 17 residues. The J segment lost 2 bases and the V segment lost 1 base, leaving 11 bases of the junction unmatched. Germline lookup yields CDR1 KGHSH and CDR2 LQKENI. The DNA of the CDR3 is TGTGCCAGCTCACCACTTGCTGTTGCGGGAGCGACCTACGAGCAGTACTTC. Protein product: CASSPLAVAGATYEQYF.

In its sample, this clonotype was seen many times. V and J are TRBV2 and TRBJ1-4; D is perhaps TRBD1 (5 bases). The germline V and J ends were trimmed by 3 bases and 10 bases, with 15 bases remaining between them. Germline V gene lookup returns CDR1 SNHLY and CDR2 FYNNEI. The CDR3 is 14 amino acids. The CDR3 loop reads CASSEGREWGKLFF. The CDR3 DNA reads as TGTGCCAGCAGTGAGGGCAGGGAGTGGGGAAAACTGTTTTTT.

This clonotype has a count of ten or more. V usage is TRBV7-2 and J usage is TRBJ2-1, with 8 positions matching TRBD2. Trimming took 3 bases from V and 3 from J; bases not matched to a gene: 4. The CDR3 contains 15 residues. Germline V gene sequence: CDR1 SGHTA, CDR2 FQGNSA. This CDR3 is CASSLTSAIYNEQFF. The CDR3 region has the DNA TGTGCCAGCAGCTTGACTAGCGCTATCTACAATGAGCAGTTCTTC.